Below, 6 T cell receptor beta chains from the same sample are listed, as sequenced in a study of T cell responses to AZD1222 COVID-19 vaccine. The table came from immunoSEQ multiplex PCR; TCRdb's copy has only in-frame clones and leaves some out. The data contain some 150,000 clones, over 80% of them singletons. The sample was peripheral blood, taken 28 days after the second dose of the MenACWY control vaccine. These receptors were taken from an adult who received the MenACWY meningococcal vaccine as a control.

The chain recombines TRBV11-3 with TRBJ1-1; possibly TRBD1 for D (6 bases). V gave up 1 base and J gave up 10 bases, with 13 bases separating them. This CDR3 has 13 residues. The germline CDR1 and CDR2 sequences are SGHNT and YENEEA. CDR3 protein: CASSLGGGAGAFF. CDR3 in DNA: TGTGCCAGCAGCTTAGGAGGGGGTGCTGGAGCTTTCTTT.

This clone was detected only once. The V gene is TRBV12-3 or TRBV12-4, the J gene TRBJ1-5, with 8 positions matching TRBD1. V dropped 5 bases and J dropped 9; count of bases not matched to a gene: 6. This CDR3 is built from 13 residues. The DNA for the CDR3 is TGTGCCAGCAGTGCGGACAGGGTCGGGCCCCAGCATTTT. It yields the protein CASSADRVGPQHF.

The rearrangement links TRBV2 to TRBJ2-7, with 10 bases matching TRBD1. The CDR3 totals 15 residues. Germline V lookup: CDR1 SNHLY, CDR2 FYNNEI. The V and J ends lost 6 bases and 7 bases, in that order; junction bases with no gene match: 12. CDR3 protein: CASRLTGQGNREQYF. The CDR3 DNA reads TGTGCCAGCAGGTTAACGGGACAGGGGAATCGGGAGCAGTACTTC.

The chain couples TRBV2 to TRBJ2-7, with a tentative D call TRBD2 (5 bases). Germline lookup yields CDR1 SNHLY and CDR2 FYNNEI. The V end was cut by 3 bases, the J end by 5 bases, with 8 bases between. This CDR3 is built from 12 residues. The chain's CDR3 is CASSDRGNEQYF. In DNA form, the CDR3 reads TGTGCCAGCAGTGATCGGGGTAACGAGCAGTACTTC.

This sequence joins TRBV28 and TRBJ1-5; D gene unclear. The germline V and J ends were trimmed by 3 bases and 0 bases, with 9 bases remaining between them. Germline V gene data show CDR1 as MDHEN and CDR2 as SYDVKM. CDR3 length: 15 amino acids. The chain's CDR3 is CASSFRATSNQPQHF. As DNA, the CDR3 is TGTGCCAGCAGTTTTCGGGCTACTAGCAATCAGCCCCAGCATTTT. Full variable domain (remainder filled in from reference TRBV28 and TRBJ1-5): DVKVTQSSRYLVKRTGEKVFLECVQDMDHENMFWYRQDPGLGLRLIYFSYDVKMKEKGDIPEGYSVSREKKERFSLILESASTNQTSMYLCASSFRATSNQPQHFGDGTRLSIL.

This chain links TRBV28 with TRBJ1-2, with D possibly matching TRBD1 (6 bases). The ends were cut back, 6 bases at V and 4 bases at J, with 15 bases in the middle. CDR1 and CDR2 from the germline V gene are MDHEN and SYDVKM. The CDR3 is 14 amino acids. The CDR3 region has the DNA TGTGCCAGCAGAGGCGAGGGGGGAGTCTATGGCTACACCTTC. Its translation is CASRGEGGVYGYTF.